The clone carrying this TCR beta chain was counted many times. Its antigen remains unknown. A library prepared for alpha chains yielded this beta chain as an off-target read; its size is of little meaning. This CDR3 spans 14 amino acids. Per germline, CDR1 SNHLY and CDR2 FYNNEI. Trimming cost V 5 bases and J 3 bases; bases outside gene matches: 5. This specimen comes from a study of spatial heterogeneity in lung cancer. Whole-study findings and limits: Blood carried ubiquitous expanded tumor TCRs more at resection than follow-up.

Described time point: sample taken at primary tumor resection. Researchers sequenced whole RNA taken from tumor, nontumor lung or frozen PBMC without sorting. Single TCR cDNA molecules each had their own unique molecular identifier. TCRdb itself ran the 5' RACE reads through MiXCR, one entry per CDR3 protein. The repertoire has around 8,000 distinct CDR3 sequences, 7.5% to 10% of them found once; the top ten carry about 44%. The source material was PBMCs, sampled at surgery. The chain combines TRBV2 with TRBJ2-7; TRBD1 agrees at 9 bases. This TCR was sampled from a male donor with early-stage non-small cell lung cancer. The CDR3 sequence: CASSIQGASYEQYF. For the CDR3, the DNA is TGTGCCAGCAGTATACAGGGGGCCAGCTACGAGCAGTACTTC. The full variable domain, in which reference TRBV2 and TRBJ2-7 provide the parts outside the CDR3, is EPEVTQTPSHQVTQMGQEVILRCVPISNHLYFYWYRQILGQKVEFLVSFYNNEISEKSEIFDDQFSVERPDGSNFTLKIRSTKLEDSAMYFCASSIQGASYEQYFGPGTRLTVT.